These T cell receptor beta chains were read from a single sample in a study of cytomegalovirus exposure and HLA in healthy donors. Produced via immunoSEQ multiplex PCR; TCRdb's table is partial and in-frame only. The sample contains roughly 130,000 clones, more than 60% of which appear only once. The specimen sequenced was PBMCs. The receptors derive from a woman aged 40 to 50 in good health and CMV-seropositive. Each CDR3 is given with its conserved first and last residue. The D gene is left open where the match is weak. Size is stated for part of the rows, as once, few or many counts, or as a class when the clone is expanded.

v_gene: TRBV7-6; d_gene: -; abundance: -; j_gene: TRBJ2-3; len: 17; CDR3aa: CASSHPPRQTSTDTQYF; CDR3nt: TGTGCCAGCAGCCATCCCCCTCGACAGACCAGCACAGATACGCAGTATTTT
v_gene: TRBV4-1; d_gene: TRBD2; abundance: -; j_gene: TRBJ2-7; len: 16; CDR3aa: CASSQEGTSGSPEQYF; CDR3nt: TGCGCCAGCAGCCAAGAAGGAACTAGCGGGAGTCCCGAGCAGTACTTC
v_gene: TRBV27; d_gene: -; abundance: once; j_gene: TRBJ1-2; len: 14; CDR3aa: CASSFRGANYGYTF; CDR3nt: TGTGCCAGCAGTTTCCGGGGGGCTAACTATGGCTACACCTTC
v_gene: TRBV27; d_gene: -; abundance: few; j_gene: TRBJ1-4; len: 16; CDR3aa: CASSLYSRQVREKLFF; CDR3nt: TGTGCCAGCAGTTTATACTCGAGACAGGTCCGAGAAAAACTGTTTTTT
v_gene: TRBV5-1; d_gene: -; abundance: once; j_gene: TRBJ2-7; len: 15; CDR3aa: CASSLVGGTSYEQYF; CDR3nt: TGCGCCAGCAGCTTGGTCGGGGGAACCTCCTACGAGCAGTACTTC
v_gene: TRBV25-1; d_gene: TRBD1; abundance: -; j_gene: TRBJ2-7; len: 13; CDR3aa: CASSRTGTGEQYF; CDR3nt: TGTGCCAGCAGTAGGACAGGAACCGGCGAGCAGTACTTC
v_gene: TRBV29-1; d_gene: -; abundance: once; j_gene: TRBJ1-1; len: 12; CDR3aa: CSVEIQTAEAFF; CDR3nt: TGCAGCGTTGAAATACAGACGGCTGAAGCTTTCTTT
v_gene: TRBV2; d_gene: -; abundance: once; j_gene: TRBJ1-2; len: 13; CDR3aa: CAAHVEPAGGYTF; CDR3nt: TGTGCCGCTCACGTGGAGCCGGCCGGTGGCTACACCTTC
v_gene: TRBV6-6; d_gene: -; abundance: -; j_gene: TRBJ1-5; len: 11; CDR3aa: CASRYDQPQHF; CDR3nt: TGTGCCAGCAGGTATGATCAGCCCCAGCATTTT
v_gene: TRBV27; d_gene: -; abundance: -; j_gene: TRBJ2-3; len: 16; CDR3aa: CASSRDRDSDTDTQYF; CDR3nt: TGTGCCAGCAGTAGAGACCGGGACTCGGACACAGATACGCAGTATTTT
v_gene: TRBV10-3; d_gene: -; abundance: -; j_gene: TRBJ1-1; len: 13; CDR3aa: CAISEQGGTEAFF; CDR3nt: TGTGCCATCAGTGAACAGGGCGGGACTGAAGCTTTCTTT
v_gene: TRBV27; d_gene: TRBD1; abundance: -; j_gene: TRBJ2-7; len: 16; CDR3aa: CASSSYRGPGSYEQYF; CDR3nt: TGTGCCAGCAGTTCGTACAGGGGGCCCGGCTCCTACGAGCAGTACTTC
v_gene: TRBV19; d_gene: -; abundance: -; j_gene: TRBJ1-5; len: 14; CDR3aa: CASSPSGLNQPQHF; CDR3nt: TGTGCCAGTAGTCCATCAGGGCTCAATCAGCCCCAGCATTTT
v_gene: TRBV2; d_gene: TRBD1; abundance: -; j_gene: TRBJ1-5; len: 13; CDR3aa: CASKGQGNQPQHF; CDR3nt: TGTGCCAGCAAAGGACAGGGGAATCAGCCCCAGCATTTT
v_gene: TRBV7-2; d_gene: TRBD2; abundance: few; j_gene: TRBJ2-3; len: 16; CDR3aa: CASSLFGGGAPNTQYF; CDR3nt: TGTGCCAGCAGCTTATTCGGCGGGGGGGCCCCCAATACGCAGTATTTT
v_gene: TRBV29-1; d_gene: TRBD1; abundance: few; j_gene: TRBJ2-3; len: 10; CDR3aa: CSAGQGTQYF; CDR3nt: TGCAGCGCGGGACAGGGCACGCAGTATTTT
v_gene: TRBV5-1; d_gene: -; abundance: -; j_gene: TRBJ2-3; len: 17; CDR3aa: CASSFLPGMGGTDTQYF; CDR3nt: TGCGCCAGCAGCTTTCTTCCCGGGATGGGAGGCACAGATACGCAGTATTTT
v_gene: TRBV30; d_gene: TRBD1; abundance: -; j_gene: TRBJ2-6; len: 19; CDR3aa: CAWGRDRAFGRSGANVLTF; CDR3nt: TGTGCCTGGGGCCGGGACAGGGCCTTTGGACGCTCTGGGGCCAACGTCCTGACTTTC